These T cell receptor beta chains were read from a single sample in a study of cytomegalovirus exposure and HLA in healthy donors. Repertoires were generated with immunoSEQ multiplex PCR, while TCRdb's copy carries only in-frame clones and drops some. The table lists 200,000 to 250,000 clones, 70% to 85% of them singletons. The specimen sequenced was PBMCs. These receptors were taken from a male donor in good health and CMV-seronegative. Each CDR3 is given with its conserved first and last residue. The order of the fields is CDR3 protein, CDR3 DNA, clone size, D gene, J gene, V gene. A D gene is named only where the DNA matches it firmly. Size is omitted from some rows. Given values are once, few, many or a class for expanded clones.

cdr3_aa: CATSRDILAGGLEQFF
cdr3_nt: TGTGCCACCAGCAGAGACATACTAGCGGGAGGGTTGGAGCAGTTCTTC
clone_size: once
d_call: TRBD2
j_call: TRBJ2-1
v_call: TRBV15

cdr3_aa: CASSFSAGGAGAEQYF
cdr3_nt: TGTGCCAGCAGCTTCTCTGCGGGAGGTGCCGGCGCCGAGCAGTACTTC
clone_size: NA
d_call: TRBD2
j_call: TRBJ2-7
v_call: TRBV7-2

cdr3_aa: CASSPAGGVSTDTQYF
cdr3_nt: TGTGCCAGCAGCCCTGCGGGGGGGGTGAGCACAGATACGCAGTATTTT
clone_size: NA
d_call: TRBD2
j_call: TRBJ2-3
v_call: TRBV5-4

cdr3_aa: CASSPRATSTDTQYF
cdr3_nt: TGTGCCAGCTCGCCCAGGGCGACTAGCACAGATACGCAGTATTTT
clone_size: NA
d_call: NA
j_call: TRBJ2-3
v_call: TRBV18

cdr3_aa: CSAAGTGKTDTQYF
cdr3_nt: TGCAGCGCAGCCGGGACAGGGAAGACAGATACGCAGTATTTT
clone_size: few
d_call: TRBD1
j_call: TRBJ2-3
v_call: TRBV29-1

cdr3_aa: CASSKDRATYEQYF
cdr3_nt: TGTGCCAGCAGCAAGGACAGGGCAACCTACGAGCAGTACTTC
clone_size: NA
d_call: TRBD1
j_call: TRBJ2-7
v_call: TRBV7-2

cdr3_aa: CASSSPGQGRNTEAFF
cdr3_nt: TGTGCCAGCAGCTCCCCGGGACAGGGAAGGAACACTGAAGCTTTCTTT
clone_size: few
d_call: TRBD1
j_call: TRBJ1-1
v_call: TRBV5-7

cdr3_aa: CASRQPSGHGSDTQYF
cdr3_nt: TGTGCCAGTAGACAACCTAGCGGACATGGGTCAGATACGCAGTATTTT
clone_size: NA
d_call: TRBD2
j_call: TRBJ2-3
v_call: TRBV19

cdr3_aa: CATSASGTTDTQYF
cdr3_nt: TGTGCCACCAGCGCTAGCGGTACCACAGATACGCAGTATTTT
clone_size: NA
d_call: TRBD2
j_call: TRBJ2-3
v_call: TRBV15

cdr3_aa: CASSPESGANVLTF
cdr3_nt: TGTGCCAGCAGCCCCGAGTCCGGGGCCAACGTCCTGACTTTC
clone_size: once
d_call: NA
j_call: TRBJ2-6
v_call: TRBV5-4

cdr3_aa: CSVGQGASNYGYTF
cdr3_nt: TGCAGCGTCGGTCAGGGGGCGAGTAACTATGGCTACACCTTC
clone_size: NA
d_call: TRBD1
j_call: TRBJ1-2
v_call: TRBV29-1

cdr3_aa: CASPRGDSLAFF
cdr3_nt: TGTGCCAGCCCCAGGGGTGACAGTTTGGCTTTCTTT
clone_size: NA
d_call: NA
j_call: TRBJ1-1
v_call: TRBV6-5

cdr3_aa: CARGEEGQTGELFF
cdr3_nt: TGTGCCAGGGGGGAGGAGGGGCAAACCGGGGAGCTGTTTTTT
clone_size: once
d_call: NA
j_call: TRBJ2-2
v_call: TRBV2

cdr3_aa: CASSFRIAQETQYF
cdr3_nt: TGCGCCAGCAGCTTCAGAATAGCGCAAGAGACCCAGTACTTC
clone_size: NA
d_call: NA
j_call: TRBJ2-5
v_call: TRBV5-1

cdr3_aa: CASSFSRTGFNEQFF
cdr3_nt: TGCGCCAGCAGCTTTAGCCGGACAGGGTTCAATGAGCAGTTCTTC
clone_size: NA
d_call: TRBD1
j_call: TRBJ2-1
v_call: TRBV5-1

cdr3_aa: CASSSMSGRRVYEQYF
cdr3_nt: TGTGCCAGCAGCTCGATGAGCGGGAGAAGGGTCTACGAGCAGTACTTC
clone_size: NA
d_call: TRBD2
j_call: TRBJ2-7
v_call: TRBV7-2